This TCR beta chain came from a study of siplizumab effects on memory and regulatory T cells. Study observations and caveats: Roughly 80-97% of proliferating CD4+ or CD8+ clones lacked an assignable naive or memory phenotype.

To note about this clone: The target antigen is unknown.

Profiled with immunoSEQ multiplex PCR; TCRdb holds only in-frame clones, not every one. The sample holds about 120,000 clones, around 94% seen once. Germline-derived CDR1 and CDR2 are SGHTS and YDEGEE. V lost 4 bases and J 6 bases, leaving 20 bases between the germline ends. The CDR3 runs 16 residues. The source is a human donor in good health. The V and J genes are TRBV5-8 and TRBJ2-1, with no clear D. Sequencing was done on a sample of non-Treg CD4+ T cells sorted from blood. As DNA, the CDR3 is TGTGCCAGCAGCCTGAAAGCTCACCCCAAGATCAATGAGCAGTTCTTC. It encodes CASSLKAHPKINEQFF. Using reference TRBV5-8 and TRBJ2-1 for the parts outside the CDR3, the full variable domain is EAGVTQSPTHLIKTRGQQATLRCSPISGHTSVYWYQQALGLGLQFLLWYDEGEERNRGNFPPRFSGRQFPNYSSELNVNALELEDSALYLCASSLKAHPKINEQFFGPGTRLTVL.